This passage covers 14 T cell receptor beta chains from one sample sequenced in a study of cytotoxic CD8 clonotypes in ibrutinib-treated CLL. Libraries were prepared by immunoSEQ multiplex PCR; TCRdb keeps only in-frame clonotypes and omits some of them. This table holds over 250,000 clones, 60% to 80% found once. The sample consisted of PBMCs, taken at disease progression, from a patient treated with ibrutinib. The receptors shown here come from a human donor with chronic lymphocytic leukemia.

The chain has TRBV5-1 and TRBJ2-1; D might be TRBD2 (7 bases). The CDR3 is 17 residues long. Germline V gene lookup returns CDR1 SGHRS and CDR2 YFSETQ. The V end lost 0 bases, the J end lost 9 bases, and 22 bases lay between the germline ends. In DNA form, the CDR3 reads TGCGCCAGCAGCTTGGCCCCTAGCGGAGGGGGGGACTTTGAGCAGTTCTTC. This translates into CASSLAPSGGGDFEQFF.

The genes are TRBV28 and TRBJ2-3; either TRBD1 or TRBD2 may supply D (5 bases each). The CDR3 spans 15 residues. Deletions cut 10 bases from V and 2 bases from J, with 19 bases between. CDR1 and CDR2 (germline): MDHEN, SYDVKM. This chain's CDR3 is CAIIEGRKNTDTQYF. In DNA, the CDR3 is TGTGCCATCATAGAGGGGCGTAAGAACACAGATACGCAGTATTTT.

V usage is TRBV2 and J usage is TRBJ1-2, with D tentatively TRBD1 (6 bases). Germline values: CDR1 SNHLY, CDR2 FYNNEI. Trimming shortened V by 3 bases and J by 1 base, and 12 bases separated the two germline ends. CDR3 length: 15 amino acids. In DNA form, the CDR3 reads TGTGCCAGCAGTGAGTGGACAGCACTTAACTATGGCTACACCTTC. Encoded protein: CASSEWTALNYGYTF.

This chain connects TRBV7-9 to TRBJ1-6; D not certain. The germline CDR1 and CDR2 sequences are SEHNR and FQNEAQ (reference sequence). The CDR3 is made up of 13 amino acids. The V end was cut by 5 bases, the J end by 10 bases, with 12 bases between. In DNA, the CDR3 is TGTGCCAGCAGCCGATTAGCACGGTCACCCCTCCACTTT. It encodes CASSRLARSPLHF.

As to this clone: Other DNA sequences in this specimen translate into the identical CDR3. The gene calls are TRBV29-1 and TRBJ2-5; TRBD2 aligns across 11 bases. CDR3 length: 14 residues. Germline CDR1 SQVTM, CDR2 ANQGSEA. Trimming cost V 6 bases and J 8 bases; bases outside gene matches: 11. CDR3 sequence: CSVAGLAAAETQYF. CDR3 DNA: TGCAGCGTCGCGGGACTAGCGGCCGCTGAAACCCAGTACTTC.

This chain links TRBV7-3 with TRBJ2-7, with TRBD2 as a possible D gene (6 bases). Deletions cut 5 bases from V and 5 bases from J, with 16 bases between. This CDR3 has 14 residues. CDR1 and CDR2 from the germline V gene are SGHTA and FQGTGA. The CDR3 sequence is CASSPARGSHEQYF. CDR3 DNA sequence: TGTGCCAGCAGCCCCGCGCGGGGTAGTCACGAGCAGTACTTC.

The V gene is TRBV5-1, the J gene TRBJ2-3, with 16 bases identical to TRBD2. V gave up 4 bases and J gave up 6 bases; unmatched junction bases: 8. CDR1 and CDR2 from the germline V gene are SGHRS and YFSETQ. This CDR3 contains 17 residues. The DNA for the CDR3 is TGCGCCAGCAGCCCGGGACTAGCGGGAGGGCCCGGCGATACGCAGTATTTT. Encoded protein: CASSPGLAGGPGDTQYF.

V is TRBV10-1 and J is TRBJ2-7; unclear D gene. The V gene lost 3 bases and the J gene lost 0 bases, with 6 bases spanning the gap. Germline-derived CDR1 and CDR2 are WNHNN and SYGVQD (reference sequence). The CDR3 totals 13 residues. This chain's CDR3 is CASSDVSSYEQYF. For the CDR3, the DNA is TGCGCCAGCAGTGATGTTAGCTCCTACGAGCAGTACTTC.

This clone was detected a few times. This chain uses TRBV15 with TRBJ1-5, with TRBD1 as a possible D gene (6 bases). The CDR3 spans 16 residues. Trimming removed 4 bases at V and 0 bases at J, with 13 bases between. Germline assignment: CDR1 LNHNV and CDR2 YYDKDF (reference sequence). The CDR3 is CATSKYGQSSNQPQHF. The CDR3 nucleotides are TGTGCCACCAGCAAATACGGACAGAGTAGCAATCAGCCCCAGCATTTT.

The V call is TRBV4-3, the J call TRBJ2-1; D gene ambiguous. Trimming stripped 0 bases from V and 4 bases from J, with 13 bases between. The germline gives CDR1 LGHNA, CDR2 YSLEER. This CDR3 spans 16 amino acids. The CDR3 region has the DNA TGCGCCAGCAGCCAAGATTATAGCCCCGTATACAATGAGCAGTTCTTC. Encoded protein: CASSQDYSPVYNEQFF.

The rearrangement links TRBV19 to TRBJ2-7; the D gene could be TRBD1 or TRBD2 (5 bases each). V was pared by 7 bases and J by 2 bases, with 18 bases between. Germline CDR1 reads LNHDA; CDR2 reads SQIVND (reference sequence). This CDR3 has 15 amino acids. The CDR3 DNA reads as TGTGCCAGTACCCTTACCGGGACCGGAGCCTACGAGCAGTACTTC. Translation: CASTLTGTGAYEQYF. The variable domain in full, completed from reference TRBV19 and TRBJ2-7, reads DGGITQSPKYLFRKEGQNVTLSCEQNLNHDAMYWYRQDPGQGLRLIYYSQIVNDFQKGDIAEGYSVSREKKESFPLTVTSAQKNPTAFYLCASTLTGTGAYEQYFGPGTRLTVT.

CDR3 sequence (DNA): TGTGCCAGCAGCTTAGCGGTCCTATTGGTAAACACCATATATTTT. Translating gives CASSLAVLLVNTIYF. V is TRBV7-9 and J is TRBJ1-3, with D unresolved. Deletions cut 0 bases from V and 6 bases from J, with 12 bases between. The CDR3 is made up of 15 amino acids. The germline V gene encodes CDR1 SEHNR and CDR2 FQNEAQ (reference sequence).

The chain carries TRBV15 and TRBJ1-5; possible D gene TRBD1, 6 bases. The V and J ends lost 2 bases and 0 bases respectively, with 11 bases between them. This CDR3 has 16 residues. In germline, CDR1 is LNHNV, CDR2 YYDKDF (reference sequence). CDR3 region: CATSRPRGYSNQPQHF. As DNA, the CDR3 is TGTGCCACCAGCAGACCGAGGGGGTATAGCAATCAGCCCCAGCATTTT.

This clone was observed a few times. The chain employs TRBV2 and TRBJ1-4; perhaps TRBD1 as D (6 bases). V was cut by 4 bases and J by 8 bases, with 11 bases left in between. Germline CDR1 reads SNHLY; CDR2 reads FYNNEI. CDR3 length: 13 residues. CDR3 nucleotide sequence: TGTGCCAGCAGTGGGGACACAGGAGAAAAACTGTTTTTT. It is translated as CASSGDTGEKLFF.